Following are 28 T cell receptor beta chains from one sample sequenced in a study of technical replicates of blood from a handful of donors. Libraries were prepared by immunoSEQ multiplex PCR; TCRdb keeps only in-frame clonotypes and omits some of them. This sample has tens of thousands of clones; over 75% occur once, and the top ten carry roughly 4.2%. What was sequenced was PBMCs. All receptors come from a human donor in good health. Some clones in this sample may be carry-over from other donors' samples.

The genes are TRBV30 and TRBJ1-5, with TRBD1 matching 7 bases. From germline, CDR1 is GTSNPN and CDR2 SVGIG (reference sequence). This CDR3 region has 13 residues. Unmatched junction bases numbered 2, after V lost 5 bases and J lost 1 base. The CDR3 region is CAWAGGSNQPQHF. The CDR3 DNA follows: TGTGCCTGGGCAGGGGGGAGCAATCAGCCCCAGCATTTT.

V and J are TRBV5-6 and TRBJ1-5, with 7 bases fitting TRBD1. The V gene end was trimmed by 4 bases and the J gene end by 1 base; junction bases not matched to a gene: 5. The length of the CDR3 is 15 residues. Germline assignment: CDR1 SGHDT and CDR2 YYEEEE. CDR3 DNA sequence: TGTGCCAGCAGCCGGCTGGGACAGAGCAATCAGCCCCAGCATTTT. Encoded protein: CASSRLGQSNQPQHF. Based on the CDR3 plus reference TRBV5-6 and TRBJ1-5, the full variable domain is DAGVTQSPTHLIKTRGQQVTLRCSPKSGHDTVSWYQQALGQGPQFIFQYYEEEERQRGNFPDRFSGHQFPNYSSELNVNALLLGDSALYLCASSRLGQSNQPQHFGDGTRLSIL.

To note about this clone: One end of the junction varies from germline; a read error may be responsible. The chain employs TRBV7-9 and TRBJ2-3, with 7 bases lining up with TRBD2. The CDR3 consists of 15 residues. Looked up from germline, CDR1 is SEHNR and CDR2 is FQNEAQ (reference sequence). The CDR3 bases are TGTGCCAGCAGCCTAGCCAGCGGGGCCACAGATACGCAGTATTTT. This translates into CASSLASGATDTQYF.

The V call is TRBV4-1, the J call TRBJ2-7; possibly TRBD1 for D (5 bases). V gave up 1 base and J gave up 3 bases, with 13 bases separating them. Germline loops: CDR1 MGHRA, CDR2 YSYEKL. The CDR3 has 15 residues. The CDR3: CASSQGYTRDYEQYF. CDR3 DNA sequence: TGCGCCAGCAGCCAAGGGTATACCAGGGACTACGAGCAGTACTTC.

J is TRBJ2-1 and V is TRBV6-6, with TRBD2 identical over 9 bases. This CDR3 spans 16 amino acids. Germline CDR1 and CDR2: MNHNY and SVGAGI (reference sequence). The V gene end was trimmed by 4 bases and the J gene end by 9 bases; junction bases not matched to a gene: 13. This CDR3 reads CASSFITSGHLSEQFF. CDR3 nucleotide sequence: TGTGCCAGCAGTTTCATAACTAGCGGGCATCTTAGTGAGCAGTTCTTC.

The genes are TRBV11-2 and TRBJ1-3, with unresolved D. CDR1 and CDR2 from the germline V gene are SGHAT and FQNNGV. This CDR3 has 17 amino acids. V lost 1 base and J 0 bases, leaving 13 bases between the germline ends. The CDR3 nucleotides are TGTGCCAGCAGCTTAGTCTTTACAGCTATCTCTGGAAACACCATATATTTT. It specifies CASSLVFTAISGNTIYF.

The gene calls are TRBV7-6 and TRBJ2-5, with 7 bases lining up with TRBD1. Trimming cost V 1 base and J 4 bases; bases outside gene matches: 3. This CDR3 comprises 14 residues. Germline values: CDR1 SGHVS, CDR2 FNYEAQ. This CDR3 reads CASSLEAGGETQYF. CDR3 nucleotides: TGTGCCAGCAGCTTAGAGGCAGGGGGAGAGACCCAGTACTTC.

The chain is built from TRBV6-1 and TRBJ2-7, with 7 bases fitting TRBD1. The trim removed 7 bases at V and 2 bases at J, leaving 8 bases unmatched. CDR3 length: 14 residues. The germline V gene has CDR1 MNHNS and CDR2 SASEGT. CDR3 bases: TGTGCCAGCACCTCGACAGGGAAGACCTACGAGCAGTACTTC. Translated, it gives CASTSTGKTYEQYF.

This chain connects TRBV7-2 to TRBJ2-7, with TRBD2 identical over 7 bases. This CDR3 has 13 residues. Looked up from germline, CDR1 is SGHTA and CDR2 is FQGNSA. J was trimmed by 2 bases and V by 6 bases; bases with no gene match: 4. DNA of the CDR3: TGTGCCAGCAGACCCGGGACTACCTACGAGCAGTACTTC. Its protein product is CASRPGTTYEQYF.

V is TRBV6-5 and J is TRBJ1-2; D is uncertain. V was trimmed by 0 bases and J by 6 bases, leaving 8 bases between them. Germline CDR1 and CDR2: MNHEY and SVGAGI. The CDR3 spans 13 residues. CDR3 residues: CASSYSSLHGYTF. CDR3 DNA: TGTGCCAGCAGTTACTCGTCCCTTCATGGCTACACCTTC.

This sequence joins TRBV18 and TRBJ1-2, with D perhaps matching TRBD1 (6 bases). CDR3 length: 13 residues. Trimming removed 6 bases at V and 5 bases at J, with 13 bases between. The germline V gene has CDR1 KGHSH and CDR2 LQKENI. This CDR3 is CASSQRGAYGYTF. In DNA, the CDR3 is TGTGCCAGCTCTCAGCGGGGGGCTTATGGCTACACCTTC.

The chain has TRBV4-3 and TRBJ1-5; no firm D call. Trimming took 0 bases from V and 0 from J, leaving 9 bases between them. The CDR3 totals 16 residues. The V gene's germline CDR1 is LGHNA and CDR2 YSLEER. The CDR3 spells CASSQDFQNSNQPQHF. The CDR3 DNA is TGCGCCAGCAGCCAAGATTTTCAGAATAGCAATCAGCCCCAGCATTTT.

J is TRBJ1-1 and V is TRBV25-1, with 8 bases matching TRBD1. Trimming removed 6 bases from V and 6 bases from J; junction bases left unmatched: 9. The germline V gene has CDR1 MGHDK and CDR2 SYGVNS. The CDR3 extends over 14 amino acids. In DNA, the CDR3 is TGTGCCAGCAGGGCAACAGGGGGGCATGCTGAAGCTTTCTTT. Its translation: CASRATGGHAEAFF.

This rearrangement joins TRBV10-3 to TRBJ2-3, with 10 bases matching TRBD2. There are 14 residues in the CDR3. Looked up from germline, CDR1 is ENHRY and CDR2 is SYGVKD. V shed 3 bases and J 6 bases; nucleotides not matched to a gene: 3. The CDR3 loop reads CAISETTSGDTQYF. DNA of the CDR3: TGTGCCATCAGTGAAACGACTAGCGGGGATACGCAGTATTTT.

The J gene is TRBJ2-7, the V gene TRBV6-5; a weak D match, TRBD1 (6 bases). This CDR3 has 13 residues. The V gene lost 6 bases and the J gene lost 2 bases, with 11 bases spanning the gap. Germline values: CDR1 MNHEY, CDR2 SVGAGI. The DNA for the CDR3 is TGTGCCAGCAGCCTACAGGGCGCCTACGAGCAGTACTTC. Amino acids: CASSLQGAYEQYF.

V and J are TRBV5-5 and TRBJ1-5, with D perhaps TRBD1 (5 bases). V lost 5 bases and J lost 3, with 15 bases in between. The CDR3 contains 15 residues. Germline V lookup: CDR1 SGHKS, CDR2 YYEKEE (reference sequence). DNA of the CDR3: TGTGCCAGCAGGCCAAACCCACAGGTCAATCAGCCCCAGCATTTT. This gives the protein CASRPNPQVNQPQHF.

This clone qualifies as large. The V gene is TRBV27, the J gene TRBJ2-2; 8 bases map to TRBD1. With 5 bases clipped from V and 9 bases from J, the junction kept 14 bases outside the gene matches. Germline CDR1 reads MNHEY; CDR2 reads SMNVEV (reference sequence). The CDR3 is 16 amino acids. CDR3 coding DNA: TGTGCCAGCAGTCCGAAAACAGGGGGACGCGCCCGGGAGCTGTTTTTT. Its translation is CASSPKTGGRARELFF.

The genes are TRBV6-1 and TRBJ1-5, with D perhaps matching TRBD1 (6 bases). Trimming left V 4 bases short and J 3 bases short, with 19 bases between. Germline V gene data show CDR1 as MNHNS and CDR2 as SASEGT. CDR3 size: 17 residues. The CDR3 DNA reads TGTGCCAGCAGTGTCTGGTCGGGCAGGGGTAACAATCAGCCCCAGCATTTT. Translated: CASSVWSGRGNNQPQHF.

This chain joins TRBV4-2 and TRBJ1-1; the match to TRBD1 covers 7 bases. With V trimmed by 4 bases and J by 4 bases, 6 bases remained unmatched. The CDR3 is 14 amino acids. The germline V gene has CDR1 LGHNA and CDR2 YNFKEQ. The CDR3 nucleotides read TGTGCCAGCAGCCCGACAGGGAGAGGCACTGAAGCTTTCTTT. Translating gives CASSPTGRGTEAFF.

This chain uses TRBV9 with TRBJ2-7; D uncertain. This CDR3 is built from 15 residues. Trimming stripped 0 bases from V and 0 bases from J, with 10 bases between. Germline V gene lookup returns CDR1 SGDLS and CDR2 YYNGEE. The CDR3 loop is CASSVGAGFSYEQYF. DNA for the CDR3: TGTGCCAGCAGCGTAGGAGCCGGGTTCTCCTACGAGCAGTACTTC.

This chain joins TRBV6-5 and TRBJ2-5, with D possibly TRBD2 on 5 matching bases. The CDR3 runs 16 residues. Trimming removed 0 bases at V and 5 bases at J, with 16 bases between. CDR1 is MNHEY and CDR2 is SVGAGI in the germline V gene. The CDR3 bases are TGTGCCAGCAGTTACTCGGTTCTAGCCTTCAGGGAGACCCAGTACTTC. Translated: CASSYSVLAFRETQYF.

The chain carries TRBV30 and TRBJ1-2, with 10 bases matching TRBD1. Trimming cost V 2 bases and J 7 bases; bases outside gene matches: 19. The germline gives CDR1 GTSNPN, CDR2 SVGIG (reference sequence). CDR3 length: 18 amino acids. CDR3 nucleotides: TGTGCCTGGAGTCCCTCTCCTAGACAGGGGGCGAGAAGACGTGGCTACACCTTC. Encoded protein: CAWSPSPRQGARRRGYTF.

This chain links TRBV29-1 with TRBJ1-2; D is possibly TRBD1 (6 bases). Germline V gene data show CDR1 as SQVTM and CDR2 as ANQGSEA. The CDR3 runs 12 residues. The CDR3 is CIGGGGNYGYTF. Here the CDR3 DNA reads TGCATCGGGGGAGGGGGAAACTATGGCTACACCTTC.

The J gene is TRBJ2-7, the V gene TRBV7-2, with TRBD2 matching 12 bases. Germline V CDR1 and CDR2: SGHTA, FQGNSA. Trimming cost V 10 bases and J 1 base; bases outside gene matches: 8. The CDR3 consists of 15 residues. CDR3 protein: CATARGTSGSYEQYF. CDR3 sequence (DNA): TGTGCCACCGCAAGGGGGACTAGCGGGTCCTACGAGCAGTACTTC. The variable domain in full, completed from reference TRBV7-2 and TRBJ2-7, reads GAGVSQSPSNKVTEKGKDVELRCDPISGHTALYWYRQSLGQGLEFLIYFQGNSAPDKSGLPSDRFSAERTGGSVSTLTIQRTQQEDSAVYLCATARGTSGSYEQYFGPGTRLTVT.

The V call is TRBV7-6, the J call TRBJ2-3; D remains ambiguous. The length of the CDR3 is 13 residues. From germline, CDR1 is SGHVS and CDR2 FNYEAQ. Trimming shortened V by 2 bases and J by 5 bases, and 8 bases separated the two germline ends. The CDR3 sequence: CASSLLVGDTQYF. CDR3 nucleotide sequence: TGTGCCAGCAGCTTACTAGTGGGAGATACGCAGTATTTT.

The chain joins TRBV2 to TRBJ2-1; tentatively, D is TRBD2 (5 bases). Germline lookup yields CDR1 SNHLY and CDR2 FYNNEI. The CDR3 loop spans 17 amino acids. V shed 7 bases and J shed 0 bases, with 19 bases lying between them. Here the CDR3 reads CASTARPRASSYNEQFF. The CDR3 coding sequence is TGTGCCAGCACCGCACGGCCGCGGGCCAGCTCCTACAATGAGCAGTTCTTC.

The V and J genes are TRBV5-4 and TRBJ2-7, with TRBD1 matching 10 bases. The CDR3 length is 14 residues. CDR1 and CDR2 from the germline V gene are SGHNT and YYREEE (reference sequence). The V segment lost 7 bases and the J segment 1 base; nucleotides outside the gene matches: 5. The CDR3 protein is CASRKDRGSYEQYF. The CDR3 bases are TGTGCCAGCCGAAAGGACAGGGGGTCCTACGAGCAGTACTTC.

CDR3 bases: TGCGCCAGCAGCCAAGATCTAGCGGGGGGGCGATACAATGAGCAGTTCTTC. Translated: CASSQDLAGGRYNEQFF. The chain couples TRBV4-3 to TRBJ2-1, with 12 nucleotides matching TRBD2. The CDR3 runs 17 residues. After removal of 0 bases from V and 4 bases from J, the junction contained 4 bases not matched to a gene. Per germline, CDR1 LGHNA and CDR2 YSLEER.